This TCR beta chain stems from a study of T cells in Graves' hyperthyroidism and ophthalmopathy (dated by TCRdb to the late 2010s). Background for the entire study: Peripheral blood samples were taken at initial diagnosis, before any treatment was given. In several Graves' hyperthyroidism patients, the study also compared T-cell repertoires from thyroid tissue with T-cell repertoires from blood. A discovery cohort of approximately 97 patients, 43 with Graves' ophthalmopathy and 57 with stable Graves' hyperthyroidism, was used to find distinguishing TCR V-J signatures. TCR Vbeta CDR3 sequencing of some 140 peripheral blood samples (fewer than 45 ophthalmopathy, 75 to 85 hyperthyroidism and around 17 progressor patients) is reported in the paper. An independent validation cohort of fewer than 20 hyperthyroidism patients and approximately 17 patients who later progressed to ophthalmopathy tested prospective prediction of ophthalmopathy. Once sampling was done, hyperthyroidism patients were given methimazole at a starting dose of 30 mg daily, whereas ophthalmopathy patients were given high-dose intravenous methylprednisolone. The roughly 91 discovery patients were randomly divided into training and test sets at a 7:3 ratio.

V gives up 2 bases and J gives up 4 bases, and the segment between their germline ends measures 13 bases. From the cysteine through the phenylalanine, the CDR3 covers 15 amino acids. Only the CDR3 DNA is retained, 45 bases long and in frame from the first base. CDR1 and CDR2 are read off the germline V gene as MGHRA and YSYEKL. The full study reports these points: Most expanded thyroid clonotypes (frequency above 0.001) were also detected in blood, suggesting blood repertoires may reflect thyroid immune responses. In validation, the model predicted progression to ophthalmopathy with around 71% sensitivity and around 72% specificity, a median of about 6.7 months before onset. A 13 V-J signature model separated ophthalmopathy from stable hyperthyroidism, with just over 85% sensitivity and roughly 81% specificity in cross-validation and 80%/75% in testing. Sample size was not statistically predetermined, and blinding of investigators to group allocation was not performed.

The TCR beta CDR3 regions were amplified from the RNA transcripts. For the first round of RT-PCR on the TCR CDR3, the HTBI primer set was used together with the Qiagen OneStep RT-PCR kit. A second multiplex PCR round built the libraries, followed by size selection and purification. Paired-end sequencing of the libraries was performed with 100 bp reads on an Illumina HiSeq2000. On the study's bioinformatics: SOAPnuke was used to process the raw data, with reads discarded if the reads contained adapters or uncalled bases, had a mean Phred below 15, or lacked an exact constant-primer or identifier match. High-quality paired reads were merged with COPE v1.2.5, and unique nucleotide sequences were defined as clonotypes. MiTCR v1.1 was used to align clonotypes to the IMGT TRBV, TRBD and TRBJ reference segments. Analysis was restricted to V-J combinations with a frequency above 0.0001, which covered 98% to 99.2% of repertoires. The TCS score was defined as the ratio of F50 (clonal expansion) to E x V (chaos), calculated using BLOSUM62-based TCRdist between CDR3 peptides within each V-J. Welch's t-statistics and random forest reduced around 550 V-J features to 10 to 15, which were used in a naive Bayes classifier (R e1071). TCRdb trimmed the raw reads at Q25, called clones with MiXCR and kept productive beta chains. Rows are unified per CDR3 protein, each entry keeping the most common DNA and genes. These V and J calls derive from TCRdb rather than the authors' analysis. The sample table shows 400,000 to 450,000 distinct CDR3 sequences, and approximately 15% are seen once. The ten largest account for about 12% of the sample.

As to this clonotype: Which antigen it targets is not known. The sample holds no much larger clone one base away, and base qualities are not on file.

In the ophthalmopathy patients, disease was moderately to severely active, with a Clinical Activity Score of 3 or more, a NOSPECS grade of 4 or more, and a duration of less than 3 months. Exclusion was applied to patients with uncontrolled infections, other autoimmune diseases, pregnancy or lactation. Diagnoses relied on clinical symptoms, serum thyroxine and TRAb, thyroid ultrasound and orbital computed tomography. PBMCs were separated from about 10 ml of fresh peripheral blood using Ficoll-Paque density gradient centrifugation. Total RNA was extracted with Trizol reagent, and quality was checked on an Agilent 2100 Bioanalyzer.

The TCR comes from a man aged 18 to 35 with Graves' ophthalmopathy. Recombination joined TRBV4-1 with TRBJ2-3; the D region possibly corresponds to TRBD2 (5 bases align). Input material: blood. CDR3 region: CASSQRLASADTQYF. The nucleotides read TGCGCCAGCAGCCAACGTTTAGCGTCCGCAGATACGCAGTATTTT.